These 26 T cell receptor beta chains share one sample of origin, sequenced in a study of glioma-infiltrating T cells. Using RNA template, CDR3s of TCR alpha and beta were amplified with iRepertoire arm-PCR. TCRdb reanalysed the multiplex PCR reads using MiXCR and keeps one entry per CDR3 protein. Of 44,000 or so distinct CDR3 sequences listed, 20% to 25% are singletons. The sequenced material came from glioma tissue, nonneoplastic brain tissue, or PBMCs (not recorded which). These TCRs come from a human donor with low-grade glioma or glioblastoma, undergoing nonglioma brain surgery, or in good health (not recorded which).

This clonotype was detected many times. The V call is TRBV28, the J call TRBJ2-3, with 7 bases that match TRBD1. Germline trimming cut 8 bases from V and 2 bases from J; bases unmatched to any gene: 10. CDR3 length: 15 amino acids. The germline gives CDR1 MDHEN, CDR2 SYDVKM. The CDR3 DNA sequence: TGTGCCAGCGCACGGGGTGGGACAGACACAGATACGCAGTATTTT. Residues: CASARGGTDTDTQYF. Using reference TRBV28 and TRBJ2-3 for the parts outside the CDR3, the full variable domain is DVKVTQSSRYLVKRTGEKVFLECVQDMDHENMFWYRQDPGLGLRLIYFSYDVKMKEKGDIPEGYSVSREKKERFSLILESASTNQTSMYLCASARGGTDTDTQYFGPGTRLTVL.

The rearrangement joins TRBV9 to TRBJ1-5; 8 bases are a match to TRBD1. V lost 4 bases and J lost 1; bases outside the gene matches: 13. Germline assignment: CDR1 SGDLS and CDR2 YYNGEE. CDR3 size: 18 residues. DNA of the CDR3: TGTGCCAGCAGCTCCCGGGACAGGACGCCTCCAAGCAATCAGCCCCAGCATTTT. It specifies CASSSRDRTPPSNQPQHF.

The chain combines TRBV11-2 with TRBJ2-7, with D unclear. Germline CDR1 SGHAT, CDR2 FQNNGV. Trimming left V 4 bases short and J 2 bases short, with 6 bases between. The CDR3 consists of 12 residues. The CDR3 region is CASSYETYEQYF. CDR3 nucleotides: TGTGCCAGCAGCTACGAAACCTACGAGCAGTACTTC.

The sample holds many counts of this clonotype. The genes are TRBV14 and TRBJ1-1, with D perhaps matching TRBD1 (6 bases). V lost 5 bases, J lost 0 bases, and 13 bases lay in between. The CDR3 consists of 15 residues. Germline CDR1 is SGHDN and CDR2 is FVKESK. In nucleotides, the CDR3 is TGTGCCAGCAGCTCAAACAGGGTCATGAACACTGAAGCTTTCTTT. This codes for CASSSNRVMNTEAFF.

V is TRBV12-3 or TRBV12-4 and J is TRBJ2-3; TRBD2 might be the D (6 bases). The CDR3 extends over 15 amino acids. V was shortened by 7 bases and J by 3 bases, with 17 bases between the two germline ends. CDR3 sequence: CASTTEGLGTDTQYF. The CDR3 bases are TGTGCCAGCACAACAGAGGGACTGGGAACAGATACGCAGTATTTT.

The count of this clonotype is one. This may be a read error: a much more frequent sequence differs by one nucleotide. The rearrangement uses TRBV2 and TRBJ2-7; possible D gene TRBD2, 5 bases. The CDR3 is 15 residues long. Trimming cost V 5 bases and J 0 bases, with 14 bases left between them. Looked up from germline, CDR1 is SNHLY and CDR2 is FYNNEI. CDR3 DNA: TGTGCCAGCAGTAAAAACACGGGGTACTCCTACGAGCAGTACTTC. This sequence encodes CASSKNTGYSYEQYF.

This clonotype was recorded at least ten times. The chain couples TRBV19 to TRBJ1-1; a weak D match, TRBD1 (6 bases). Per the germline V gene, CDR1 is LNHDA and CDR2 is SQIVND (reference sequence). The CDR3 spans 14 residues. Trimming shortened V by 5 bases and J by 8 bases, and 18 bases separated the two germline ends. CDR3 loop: CASSSLGGVREAFF. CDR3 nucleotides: TGTGCCAGTAGTTCCTTAGGGGGTGTGCGGGAAGCTTTCTTT.

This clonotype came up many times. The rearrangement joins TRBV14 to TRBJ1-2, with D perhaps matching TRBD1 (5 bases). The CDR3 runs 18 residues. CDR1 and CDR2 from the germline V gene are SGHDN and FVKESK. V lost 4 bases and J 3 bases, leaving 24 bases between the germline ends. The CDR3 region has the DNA TGTGCCAGCAGCCCTTTTACGGGGGGACTTCCCCTATACTATGGCTACACCTTC. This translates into CASSPFTGGLPLYYGYTF.

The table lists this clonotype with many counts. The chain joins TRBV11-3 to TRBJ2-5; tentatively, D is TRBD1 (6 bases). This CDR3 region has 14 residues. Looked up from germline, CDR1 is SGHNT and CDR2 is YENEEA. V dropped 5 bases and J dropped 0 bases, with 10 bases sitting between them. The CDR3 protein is CASSPRTDQETQYF. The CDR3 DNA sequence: TGTGCCAGCAGCCCACGGACAGACCAAGAGACCCAGTACTTC. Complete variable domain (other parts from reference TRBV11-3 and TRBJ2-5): EAGVVQSPRYKIIEKKQPVAFWCNPISGHNTLYWYLQNLGQGPELLIRYENEEAVDDSQLPKDRFSAERLKGVDSTLKIQPAELGDSAVYLCASSPRTDQETQYFGPGTRLLVL.

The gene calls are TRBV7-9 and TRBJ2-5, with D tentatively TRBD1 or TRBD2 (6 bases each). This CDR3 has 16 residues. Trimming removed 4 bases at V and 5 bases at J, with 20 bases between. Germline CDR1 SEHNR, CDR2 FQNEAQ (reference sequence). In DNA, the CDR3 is TGTGCCAGCAGCTCCATCAGGGTCGGGGGCCACGAGACCCAGTACTTC. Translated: CASSSIRVGGHETQYF. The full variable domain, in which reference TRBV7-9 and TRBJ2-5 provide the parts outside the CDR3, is DTGVSQNPRHKITKRGQNVTFRCDPISEHNRLYWYRQTLGQGPEFLTYFQNEAQLEKSRLLSDRFSAERPKGSFSTLEIQRTEQGDSAMYLCASSSIRVGGHETQYFGPGTRLLVL.

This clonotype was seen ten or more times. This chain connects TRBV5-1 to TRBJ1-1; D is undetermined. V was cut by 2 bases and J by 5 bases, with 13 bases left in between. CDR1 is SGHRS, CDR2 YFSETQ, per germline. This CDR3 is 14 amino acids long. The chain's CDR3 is CASSLTGSQTEAFF. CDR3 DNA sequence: TGCGCCAGCAGCTTAACCGGGAGTCAGACTGAAGCTTTCTTT.

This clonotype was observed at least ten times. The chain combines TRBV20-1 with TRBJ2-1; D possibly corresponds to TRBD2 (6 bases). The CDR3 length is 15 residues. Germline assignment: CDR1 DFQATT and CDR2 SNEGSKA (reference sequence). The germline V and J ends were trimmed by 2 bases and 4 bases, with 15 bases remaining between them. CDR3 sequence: CSARTAGTPYNEQFF. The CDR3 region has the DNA TGCAGTGCTAGAACAGCCGGGACTCCTTACAATGAGCAGTTCTTC.

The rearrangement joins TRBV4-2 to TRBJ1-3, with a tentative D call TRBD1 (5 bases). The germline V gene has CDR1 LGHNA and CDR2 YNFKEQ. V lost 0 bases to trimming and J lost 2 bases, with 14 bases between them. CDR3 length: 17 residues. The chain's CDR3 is CASSQDSRGRAGNTIYF. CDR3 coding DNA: TGTGCCAGCAGCCAAGATAGTCGGGGGAGAGCTGGAAACACCATATATTTT.

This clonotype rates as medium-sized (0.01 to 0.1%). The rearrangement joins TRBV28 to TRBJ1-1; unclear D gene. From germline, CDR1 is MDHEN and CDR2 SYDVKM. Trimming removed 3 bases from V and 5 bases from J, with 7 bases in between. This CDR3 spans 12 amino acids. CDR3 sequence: CASSFILTEAFF. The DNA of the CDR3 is TGTGCCAGCAGTTTTATTTTAACTGAAGCTTTCTTT.

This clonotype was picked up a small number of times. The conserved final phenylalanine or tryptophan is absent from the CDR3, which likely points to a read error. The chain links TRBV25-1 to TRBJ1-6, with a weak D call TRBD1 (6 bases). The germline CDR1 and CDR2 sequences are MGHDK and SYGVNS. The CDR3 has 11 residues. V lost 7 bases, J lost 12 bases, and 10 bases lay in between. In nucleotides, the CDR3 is TGTGCCAGCACCCGAGGGGGACCCCTCCACCCT. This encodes CASTRGGPLHP.

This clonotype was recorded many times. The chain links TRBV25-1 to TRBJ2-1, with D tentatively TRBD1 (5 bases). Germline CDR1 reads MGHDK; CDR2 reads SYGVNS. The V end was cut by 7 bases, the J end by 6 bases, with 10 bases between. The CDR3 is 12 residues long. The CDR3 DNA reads TGTGCCAGCAATGGGGCCGGCAATGAGCAGTTCTTC. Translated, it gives CASNGAGNEQFF.

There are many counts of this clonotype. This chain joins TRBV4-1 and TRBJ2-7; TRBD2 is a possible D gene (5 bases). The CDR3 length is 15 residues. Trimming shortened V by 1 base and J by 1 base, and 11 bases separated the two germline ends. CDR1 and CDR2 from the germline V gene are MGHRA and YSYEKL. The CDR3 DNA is TGCGCCAGCAGCCAAGTGAGGGTAGGTTCCTACGAGCAGTACTTC. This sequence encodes CASSQVRVGSYEQYF.

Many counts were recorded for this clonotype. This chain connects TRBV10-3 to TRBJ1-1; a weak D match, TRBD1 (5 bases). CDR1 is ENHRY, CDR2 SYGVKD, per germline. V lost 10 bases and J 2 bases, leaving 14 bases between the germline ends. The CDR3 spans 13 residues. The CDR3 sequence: CATQGGPNTEAFF. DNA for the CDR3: TGTGCCACCCAGGGCGGACCTAACACTGAAGCTTTCTTT.

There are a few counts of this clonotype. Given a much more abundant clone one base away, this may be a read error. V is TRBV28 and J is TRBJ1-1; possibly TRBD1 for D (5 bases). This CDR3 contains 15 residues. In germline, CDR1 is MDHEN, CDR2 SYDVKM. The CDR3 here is CAGSPGRGVNTEAFF. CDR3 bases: TGTGCCGGCAGTCCGGGACGGGGGGTGAACACTGAAGCTTTCTTT.

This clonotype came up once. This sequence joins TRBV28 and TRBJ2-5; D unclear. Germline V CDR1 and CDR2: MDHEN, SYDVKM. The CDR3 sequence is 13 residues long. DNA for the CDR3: TGTGTTAGCAGTTTCCCGTACCAAGAGACCCAGTACTTC. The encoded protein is CVSSFPYQETQYF.

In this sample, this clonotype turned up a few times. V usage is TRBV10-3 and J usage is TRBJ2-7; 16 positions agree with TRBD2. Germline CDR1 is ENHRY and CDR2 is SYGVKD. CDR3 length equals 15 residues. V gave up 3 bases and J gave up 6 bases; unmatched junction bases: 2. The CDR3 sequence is CAISEGTSGGGEQYV. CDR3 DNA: TGTGCCATCAGTGAAGGGACTAGCGGGGGGGGCGAGCAGTACGTC.

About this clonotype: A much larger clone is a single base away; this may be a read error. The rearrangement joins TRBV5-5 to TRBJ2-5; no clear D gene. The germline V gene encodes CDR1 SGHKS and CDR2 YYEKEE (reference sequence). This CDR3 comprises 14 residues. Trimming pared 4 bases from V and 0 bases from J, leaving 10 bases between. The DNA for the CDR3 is TGTGCCAGCAGCCAGGATGGGTACCAAGAGACCCAGTACTTC. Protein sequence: CASSQDGYQETQYF.

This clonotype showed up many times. The CDR3 here is CSARAASGASTDTQYF. CDR3 nucleotide sequence: TGCAGTGCTAGAGCAGCTAGCGGGGCTAGCACAGATACGCAGTATTTT. V usage is TRBV20-1 and J usage is TRBJ2-3, with 9 bases lining up with TRBD2. The J segment lost 0 bases and the V segment lost 1 base, leaving 5 bases of the junction unmatched. This CDR3 region has 16 residues. CDR1 DFQATT and CDR2 SNEGSKA come from the germline V gene (reference sequence).

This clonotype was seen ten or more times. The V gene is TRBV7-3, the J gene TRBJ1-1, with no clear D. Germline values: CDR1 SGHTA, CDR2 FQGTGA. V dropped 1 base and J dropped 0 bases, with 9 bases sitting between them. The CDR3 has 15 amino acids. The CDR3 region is CASSLMSVLNTEAFF. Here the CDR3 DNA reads TGTGCCAGCAGCTTAATGTCAGTTTTGAACACTGAAGCTTTCTTT. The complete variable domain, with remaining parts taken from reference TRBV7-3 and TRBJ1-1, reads GAGVSQTPSNKVTEKGKYVELRCDPISGHTALYWYRQSLGQGPEFLIYFQGTGAADDSGLPNDRFFAVRPEGSVSTLKIQRTERGDSAVYLCASSLMSVLNTEAFFGQGTRLTVV.

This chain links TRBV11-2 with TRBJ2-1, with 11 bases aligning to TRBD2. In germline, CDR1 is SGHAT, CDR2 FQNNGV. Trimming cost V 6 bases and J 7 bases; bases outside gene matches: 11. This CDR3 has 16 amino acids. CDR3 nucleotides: TGTGCCAGCAGTGGGATAGCGGGGGGGGGTGTGAATGAGCAGTTCTTC. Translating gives CASSGIAGGGVNEQFF. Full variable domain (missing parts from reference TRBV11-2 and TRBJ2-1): EAGVAQSPRYKIIEKRQSVAFWCNPISGHATLYWYQQILGQGPKLLIQFQNNGVVDDSQLPKDRFSAERLKGVDSTLKIQPAKLEDSAVYLCASSGIAGGGVNEQFFGPGTRLTVL.

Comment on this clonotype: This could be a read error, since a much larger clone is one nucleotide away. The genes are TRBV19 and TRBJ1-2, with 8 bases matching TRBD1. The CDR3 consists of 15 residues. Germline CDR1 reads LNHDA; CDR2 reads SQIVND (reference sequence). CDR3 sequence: CASSNPRTGNYGYNF. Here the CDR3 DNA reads TGTGCCAGTAGTAACCCCCGGACAGGGAACTATGGCTACAACTTC.